One and the same sample provided the 16 T cell receptor beta chains below, sequenced in a study of cytomegalovirus exposure and HLA in healthy donors (dated by TCRdb to between 2016 and 2019). The method was the immunoSEQ multiplex PCR assay. A mixture of 60 forward primers for TCR Vbeta segments and 13 reverse primers for TCR Jbeta segments was used in the multiplex PCR. The clones in this table, taken by TCRdb from immuneACCESS, are in-frame only. Not every clone is retained; where verified, under half of the shortfall comes from an unresolved V gene, and the cause of the rest is unknown. The sample table shows some 200,000 clones, and 80% to 85% are seen once. The biggest ten clones account for under 7.5% of the sample. The sequenced sample consisted of PBMCs. These receptors were taken from a woman aged 50 to 60 in good health and CMV-seropositive.

J is TRBJ2-7 and V is TRBV5-1, with TRBD1 identical over 10 bases. CDR3 length equals 15 residues. Germline V lookup: CDR1 SGHRS, CDR2 YFSETQ. V was pared by 4 bases and J by 5 bases, with 9 bases of the junction left unmatched. As DNA, the CDR3 is TGCGCCAGCAGCCCGGGGGGGACAGGGGCACACGAGCAGTACTTC. Translated: CASSPGGTGAHEQYF.

The chain recombines TRBV18 with TRBJ2-7; tentative D call: TRBD1 (5 bases). The ends were cut back, 3 bases at V and 4 bases at J, with 22 bases in the middle. CDR3 size: 17 residues. Germline V lookup: CDR1 KGHSH, CDR2 LQKENI. CDR3 coding DNA: TGTGCCAGCTCACCCCCTACCCGAGTACAGGCAGGGTACGAGCAGTACTTC. This sequence encodes CASSPPTRVQAGYEQYF.

A single count supports this clone. The rearrangement joins TRBV2 to TRBJ2-3, with 8 bases matching TRBD2. The CDR3 runs 18 residues. In germline, CDR1 is SNHLY, CDR2 FYNNEI. V shed 3 bases and J 1 base; nucleotides not matched to a gene: 12. CDR3 DNA sequence: TGTGCCAGCAGTGAGGGGGGGCCGGGAGGGCTAGGCACAGATACGCAGTATTTT. Translation: CASSEGGPGGLGTDTQYF.

V usage is TRBV18 and J usage is TRBJ1-2; TRBD1 aligns across 8 bases. The CDR3 is 14 residues long. The ends lost 3 bases at V and 4 bases at J; junction bases unmatched: 4. CDR1 is KGHSH and CDR2 is LQKENI in the germline V gene. CDR3 sequence reads: CASSPPGQAYGYTF. CDR3 nucleotide sequence: TGTGCCAGCTCACCCCCGGGACAGGCCTATGGCTACACCTTC.

The rearrangement uses TRBV6-1 and TRBJ2-5; D possibly corresponds to TRBD2 (6 bases). The J call may not be correct, given that the DNA end is closer to TRBJ2-7. Germline V CDR1 and CDR2: MNHNS, SASEGT. There are 15 residues in the CDR3. The CDR3 sequence: CASSDAGFGTYEQYF. Here the CDR3 DNA reads TGTGCCAGCAGTGATGCGGGGTTTGGGACCTACGAGCAGTACTTC.

This clone was observed a handful of times. The CDR3: CASSPMPVQTYNEQFF. DNA for the CDR3: TGTGCCAGCAGTCCGATGCCAGTACAAACCTACAATGAGCAGTTCTTC. The gene calls are TRBV7-6 and TRBJ2-1; D gene uncertain. V was clipped by 6 bases and J by 2 bases, with 17 bases between them. From germline, CDR1 is SGHVS and CDR2 FNYEAQ. The CDR3 length is 16 residues.

The rearrangement uses TRBV19 and TRBJ1-4, with 10 bases lining up with TRBD1. V dropped 3 bases and J dropped 7; count of bases not matched to a gene: 5. In germline, CDR1 is LNHDA, CDR2 SQIVND (reference sequence). CDR3 size: 15 residues. This chain's CDR3 is CASSIGTGAGEKLFF. The DNA of the CDR3 is TGTGCCAGTAGTATCGGGACAGGGGCGGGTGAAAAACTGTTTTTT.

The V gene is TRBV2, the J gene TRBJ1-6; perhaps TRBD1 as D (6 bases). The CDR3 runs to 14 residues. Germline V gene sequence: CDR1 SNHLY, CDR2 FYNNEI. Trimming pared 6 bases from V and 9 bases from J, leaving 15 bases between. CDR3 in amino acids: CASSPQGLVSPLHF. The CDR3 DNA follows: TGTGCCAGCAGCCCCCAGGGGCTTGTTTCACCCCTCCACTTT.

The chain is built from TRBV11-2 and TRBJ2-7; D is uncertain. V lost 6 bases, J lost 6 bases, and 21 bases lay in between. This CDR3 spans 15 amino acids. The germline V gene has CDR1 SGHAT and CDR2 FQNNGV. The CDR3 here is CASRYSSGSKGEQYF. CDR3 nucleotide sequence: TGTGCCAGCAGATATAGCTCTGGGTCTAAAGGCGAGCAGTACTTC.

This chain uses TRBV5-6 with TRBJ2-7; D ambiguous. Trimming took 3 bases from V and 2 from J, leaving 12 bases between them. Germline loops: CDR1 SGHDT, CDR2 YYEEEE. The CDR3 totals 14 residues. CDR3 nucleotide sequence: TGTGCCAGCAGCTCACTAAGTCGTACCTACGAGCAGTACTTC. Translation gives CASSSLSRTYEQYF. Full variable domain (rest looked up from reference TRBV5-6 and TRBJ2-7): DAGVTQSPTHLIKTRGQQVTLRCSPKSGHDTVSWYQQALGQGPQFIFQYYEEEERQRGNFPDRFSGHQFPNYSSELNVNALLLGDSALYLCASSSLSRTYEQYFGPGTRLTVT.

The chain is built from TRBV2 and TRBJ2-2; 12 positions match TRBD2. The CDR3 is made up of 15 amino acids. Germline V lookup: CDR1 SNHLY, CDR2 FYNNEI. V was clipped by 4 bases and J by 6 bases; unmatched bases: 3. The CDR3 region is CASSGSSGGAGELFF. The CDR3 nucleotides are TGTGCCAGCAGTGGATCTAGCGGGGGGGCCGGGGAGCTGTTTTTT. Drawing the rest from reference TRBV2 and TRBJ2-2, the complete variable domain is EPEVTQTPSHQVTQMGQEVILRCVPISNHLYFYWYRQILGQKVEFLVSFYNNEISEKSEIFDDQFSVERPDGSNFTLKIRSTKLEDSAMYFCASSGSSGGAGELFFGEGSRLTVL.

The rearrangement joins TRBV27 to TRBJ2-1, with 12 nucleotides matching TRBD1. V lost 6 bases to trimming and J lost 8 bases; unmatched junction nucleotides: 8. This CDR3 has 15 residues. Germline V gives CDR1 MNHEY, CDR2 SMNVEV (reference sequence). The CDR3 loop is CASSHPGQGADEQFF. CDR3 in DNA: TGTGCCAGCAGCCACCCGGGACAGGGGGCAGATGAGCAGTTCTTC.

This chain uses TRBV6-6 with TRBJ2-7; the match to TRBD2 covers 11 bases. J lost 4 bases, V lost 5 bases, and 10 bases had no gene match. The CDR3 spans 16 residues. Germline assignment: CDR1 MNHNY and CDR2 SVGAGI (reference sequence). The chain's CDR3 is CASSRLAGILGYEQYF. The CDR3 DNA follows: TGTGCCAGCAGTCGACTAGCGGGGATCCTCGGGTACGAGCAGTACTTC.

The rearrangement uses TRBV4-1 and TRBJ2-3; 8 bases map to TRBD2. Germline V lookup: CDR1 MGHRA, CDR2 YSYEKL. V lost 4 bases to trimming and J lost 2 bases; unmatched junction nucleotides: 8. This CDR3 spans 16 amino acids. The CDR3 loop is CASSPLLADHTDTQYF. The DNA for the CDR3 is TGCGCCAGCAGCCCCCTACTAGCGGATCACACAGATACGCAGTATTTT.

This sequence joins TRBV6-1 and TRBJ1-5; 7 positions match TRBD1. CDR1 MNHNS and CDR2 SASEGT come from the germline V gene. The ends lost 7 bases at V and 5 bases at J; junction bases unmatched: 5. There are 13 residues in the CDR3. The CDR3 sequence: CASTDQGDQPQHF. CDR3 nucleotides: TGTGCCAGCACCGACCAGGGGGATCAGCCCCAGCATTTT.

The chain combines TRBV7-2 with TRBJ2-1; the D gene is possibly TRBD2 (5 bases). Germline V gives CDR1 SGHTA, CDR2 FQGNSA. The V and J ends lost 3 bases and 8 bases respectively, with 14 bases between them. CDR3 length equals 14 residues. The CDR3 coding sequence is TGTGCCAGCAGCTTTAAGTTCTTACTAGATGAGCAGTTCTTC. This translates into CASSFKFLLDEQFF.